One sample yielded the 15 T cell receptor beta chains listed below, sequenced in a study of CXCR3-negative and CXCR3-positive naive CD8 T cells. Libraries were UMI-labeled 5' RACE TRB cDNA. TCRdb re-analyzed the 5' RACE reads; it lists each CDR3 protein once, without DNA. The sample has about 130,000 distinct CDR3 sequences; the top ten hold 0.45% to 0.6%. Sequencing used naive CXCR3- CD8+ T cells from blood. Subset in this sample: CD45RO-CCR7+CD27+CD95- naive CD8+ T cells lacking CXCR3 (TNR3-). Every receptor here comes from a human donor in good health. Some clones in this sample may be carry-over from other donors' samples.

The chain carries TRBV9 and TRBJ2-5; TCRdb indicates TRBD2, and absent DNA this call remains unverified. The CDR3 sequence is 16 residues long. CDR1 SGDLS and CDR2 YYNGEE come from the germline V gene. CDR3 sequence: CASSEQASGIRETQYF.

The rearrangement joins TRBV6-2 or TRBV6-3 to TRBJ2-3; TCRdb calls TRBD1, which cannot be checked without DNA. Germline V gives CDR1 MNHEY, CDR2 SVGEGT. There are 14 residues in the CDR3. CDR3 amino acids: CASSDSPAGDTQYF.

The chain couples TRBV10-1 to TRBJ2-7; TCRdb outputs TRBD2, but without DNA this stays unchecked. CDR1 and CDR2 from the germline V gene are WNHNN and SYGVQD (reference sequence). The CDR3 runs 15 residues. The CDR3 spells CASSESLAGLDEQYF.

V usage is TRBV9 and J usage is TRBJ2-1. The germline V gene encodes CDR1 SGDLS and CDR2 YYNGEE. The CDR3 sequence is 12 residues long. This CDR3 is CASSGLHNEQFF.

The CDR3 loop is CSARLAGYEQYF. The J gene is TRBJ2-7, the V gene TRBV20-1; the D call from TCRdb, TRBD2, cannot be confirmed without DNA. The V gene's germline CDR1 is DFQATT and CDR2 SNEGSKA (reference sequence). The CDR3 runs 12 residues.

The chain joins TRBV29-1 to TRBJ2-7; TCRdb designates TRBD2, a call that cannot be tested without DNA. Looked up from germline, CDR1 is SQVTM and CDR2 is ANQGSEA. The CDR3 is made up of 12 amino acids. CDR3 region: CSGSGSSYEQYF.

The chain is built from TRBV4-3 and TRBJ2-3; TCRdb designates TRBD2, a call that cannot be tested without DNA. From germline, CDR1 is LGHNA and CDR2 YSLEER. This CDR3 is 16 amino acids long. The CDR3 loop is CASSQYLAGSTDTQYF.

The V and J genes are TRBV7-9 and TRBJ2-1; without DNA, the TCRdb call of TRBD2 cannot be checked. The germline CDR1 and CDR2 sequences are SEHNR and FQNEAQ (reference sequence). The CDR3 length is 20 residues. The CDR3 loop reads CASSPSGLARPDRRYNEQFF.

The V and J genes are TRBV20-1 and TRBJ2-3; as DNA is missing, the TRBD1 call by TCRdb cannot be tested. The germline CDR1 and CDR2 sequences are DFQATT and SNEGSKA (reference sequence). This CDR3 is built from 15 residues. CDR3 residues: CSAPSLGSGAGTQYF.

The V call is TRBV28, the J call TRBJ2-1; lacking DNA, the TRBD1 call made by TCRdb goes unchecked. This CDR3 region has 16 residues. Germline V lookup: CDR1 MDHEN, CDR2 SYDVKM. The CDR3 region is CASSFYKGYSYNEQFF.

This chain's CDR3 is CASSEGYTLSPLHF. The V gene is TRBV2, the J gene TRBJ1-6. Germline CDR1 is SNHLY and CDR2 is FYNNEI. CDR3 length: 14 residues.

J is TRBJ2-7 and V is TRBV15; TCRdb picks TRBD1, but there is no DNA to check that call. Germline CDR1 LNHNV, CDR2 YYDKDF (reference sequence). This CDR3 is built from 14 residues. The CDR3 sequence is CATSSKNRVGEQYF.

The V and J genes are TRBV15 and TRBJ1-2. The CDR3 consists of 15 residues. The germline CDR1 and CDR2 sequences are LNHNV and YYDKDF (reference sequence). CDR3 region: CATSRDASLVQGYTF.

This chain links TRBV12-3 or TRBV12-4 with TRBJ2-1; TCRdb returns TRBD2, unconfirmable since there is no DNA. The CDR3 sequence is 14 residues long. The CDR3: CASSSTSVGNEQFF.

CDR3 sequence reads: CASSFLGGVSNGQFF. This chain uses TRBV12-3 or TRBV12-4 with TRBJ2-1; TCRdb returns TRBD1, unconfirmable since there is no DNA. CDR3 length equals 15 residues.